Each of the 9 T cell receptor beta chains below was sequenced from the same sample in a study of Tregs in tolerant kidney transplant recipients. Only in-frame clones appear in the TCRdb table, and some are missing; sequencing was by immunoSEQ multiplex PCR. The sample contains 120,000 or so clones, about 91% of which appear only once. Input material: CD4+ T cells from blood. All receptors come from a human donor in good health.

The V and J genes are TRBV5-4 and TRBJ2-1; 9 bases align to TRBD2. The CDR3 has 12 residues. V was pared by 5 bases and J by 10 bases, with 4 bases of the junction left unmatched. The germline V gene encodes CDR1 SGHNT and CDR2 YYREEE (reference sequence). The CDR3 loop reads CASSLSGREQFF. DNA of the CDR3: TGTGCCAGCAGTCTTAGCGGGAGAGAGCAGTTCTTC.

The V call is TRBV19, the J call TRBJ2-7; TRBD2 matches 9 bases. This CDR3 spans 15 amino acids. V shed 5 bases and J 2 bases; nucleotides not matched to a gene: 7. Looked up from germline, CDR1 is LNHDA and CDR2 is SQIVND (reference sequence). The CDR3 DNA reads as TGTGCCAGTAGTCCTCGCGGGAGGGCCACCTACGAGCAGTACTTC. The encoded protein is CASSPRGRATYEQYF.

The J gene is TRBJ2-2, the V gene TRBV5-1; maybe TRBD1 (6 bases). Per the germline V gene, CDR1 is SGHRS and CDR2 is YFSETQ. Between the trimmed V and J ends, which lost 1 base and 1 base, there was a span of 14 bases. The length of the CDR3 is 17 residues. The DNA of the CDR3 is TGCGCCAGCAGCTTGTACCCCGGGACACTGAACACCGGGGAGCTGTTTTTT. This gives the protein CASSLYPGTLNTGELFF.

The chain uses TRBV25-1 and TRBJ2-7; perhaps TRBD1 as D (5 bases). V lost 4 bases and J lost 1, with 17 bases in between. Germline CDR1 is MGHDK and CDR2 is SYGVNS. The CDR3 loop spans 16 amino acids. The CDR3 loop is CASSARRGLISYEQYF. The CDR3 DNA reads TGTGCCAGCAGTGCTAGAAGGGGCCTGATTTCCTACGAGCAGTACTTC.

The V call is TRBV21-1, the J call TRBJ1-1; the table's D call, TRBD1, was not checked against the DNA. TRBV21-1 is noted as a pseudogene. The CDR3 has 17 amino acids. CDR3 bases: TGTGCCAGCAGATCCGAGGCGGGGGACAGGGGGATCTCTGAAGCTTTCTTT. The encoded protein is CASRSEAGDRGISEAFF.

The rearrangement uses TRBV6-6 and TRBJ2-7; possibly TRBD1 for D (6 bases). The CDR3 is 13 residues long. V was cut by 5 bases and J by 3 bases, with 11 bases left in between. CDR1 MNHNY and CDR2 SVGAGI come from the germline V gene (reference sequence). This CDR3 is CASSEVRGYEQYF. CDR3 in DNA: TGTGCCAGCAGTGAGGTCAGGGGCTACGAGCAGTACTTC.

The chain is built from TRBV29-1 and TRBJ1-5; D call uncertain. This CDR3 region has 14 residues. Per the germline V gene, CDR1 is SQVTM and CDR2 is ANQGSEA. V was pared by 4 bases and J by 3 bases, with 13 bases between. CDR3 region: CSVAERGINQPQHF. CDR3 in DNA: TGCAGCGTTGCCGAGCGAGGGATCAATCAGCCCCAGCATTTT.

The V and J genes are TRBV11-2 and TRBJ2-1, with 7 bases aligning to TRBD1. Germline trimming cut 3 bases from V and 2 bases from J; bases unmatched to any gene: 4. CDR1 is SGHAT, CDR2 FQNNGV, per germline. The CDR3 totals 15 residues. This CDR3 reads CASSFPGGPYNEQFF. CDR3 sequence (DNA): TGTGCCAGCAGCTTCCCAGGGGGACCCTACAATGAGCAGTTCTTC.

The CDR3 loop reads CASSLGTSGEETQYF. DNA of the CDR3: TGTGCCAGCAGCTTGGGGACTAGCGGGGAAGAGACCCAGTACTTC. V usage is TRBV5-6 and J usage is TRBJ2-5; 12 bases line up with TRBD2. Germline assignment: CDR1 SGHDT and CDR2 YYEEEE. CDR3 length equals 15 residues. Unmatched junction bases numbered 0, after V lost 0 bases and J lost 3 bases. Using reference TRBV5-6 and TRBJ2-5 for the parts outside the CDR3, the full variable domain is DAGVTQSPTHLIKTRGQQVTLRCSPKSGHDTVSWYQQALGQGPQFIFQYYEEEERQRGNFPDRFSGHQFPNYSSELNVNALLLGDSALYLCASSLGTSGEETQYFGPGTRLLVL.